This T cell receptor (beta chain) was recovered during a study of identical twins (TCRdb year 2016). Context from the whole study: TCR alpha and beta repertoires from monozygotic twins, unrelated adults of various ages and cord blood were deep-sequenced to test whether fetal clonotypes persist. To rule out contamination, the twin experiments were replicated at different times with different library preparation protocols.

Measured from the cysteine to the phenylalanine, the CDR3 is 12 residues long. CDR3 DNA is the only sequence kept; it has 36 bases, read in frame from the first base. The germline V gene (reference sequence) yields PRHDT for CDR1 and FYEKMQ for CDR2. Trimming costs V 8 bases and J 8 bases, and their ends lie 16 bases apart. The library was generated by 5' RACE. TCRdb shows the sequencer as Illumina HiSeq 2000. Template switching added a universal primer binding site, and the final cDNA carried a unique molecular identifier that allowed TCR cDNA molecules to be counted accurately. Specific primers in the conserved constant-segment region were used to synthesize first-strand cDNA for the TCR alpha and beta chains. To control for contamination, every cDNA library carried two barcodes: a SMART-Mk sample barcode plus Illumina barcodes. Two successive PCR steps introduced TruSeq adapter sequences along with Illumina sample barcodes. TCR alpha and beta cDNA libraries were sequenced on the Illumina HiSeq platform with custom primers. The paper's data handling went like this. MiGEC processed the raw reads to extract unique molecular identifiers, while MiXCR was used to determine the CDR3 positions. Recombination models were inferred per individual with the repgenHMM and IGoR tools using an EM algorithm. The tcR package in R was used for shared clonotype analysis, with sharing normalized by the product of cloneset sizes. Out-of-frame nonproductive sequences were analyzed to study raw recombination free of thymic and clonal selection effects. The public reads were quality trimmed at Q25 with fastp and then assembled into clones with MiXCR by TCRdb, keeping productive beta chains. Rows are unified per CDR3 protein, each entry keeping the most common DNA and genes. TCRdb, not the authors, supplied the V and J calls. The sample has 1.5 million to 2 million distinct CDR3 sequences on record, about 32% of them singletons. About 0.25% of the sample belongs to the ten largest clones.

The paper's findings and limits, for the study overall: Invariant T cells such as MAIT and iNKT could partly confound zero-insertion analyses, though diverse VJ usage argued against this for most clonotypes. The excess sharing between twins in beta out-of-frame sequences was weaker because fewer shared sequences reduced the signal-to-noise ratio. Recombination models systematically underestimated out-of-frame TCR alpha sharing in monozygotic twins but agreed with sharing between unrelated individuals. Abundant cord blood beta clonotypes had fewer insertions, young adult naive repertoires showed a similar but weaker trend, and memory repertoires showed no such trend. Compared with coincidental sharing between unrelated individuals, an excess of low generation-probability sequences was observed among out-of-frame TCR alpha sequences shared between twins. Conclusions relied on cross-sectional statistical analysis, since the same donors could not be followed over many years.

With respect to this clonotype: The clone's antigen remains unknown. Base qualities are not recorded, but no much larger clone differs from it by a single base.

All donors were healthy Caucasians. The rearrangement combines TRBV13 with TRBJ2-7; D gene: possibly TRBD1, on 6 matching bases. Sequencing was carried out using cord blood. The receptor comes from a newborn girl in good health. The DNA sequence is given as TGTGCCAGCGGCTACCTGGACAGTAAGCAGTACTTC. Translated, this gives CASGYLDSKQYF.